Given below is one T cell receptor (beta chain) in context. The antigen remains undetermined. These data originate in a study of T cells after yellow fever vaccination. Across the study: The SMART-Seq v4 Ultra Low Input method served to prepare the low-cell-number fractions. Study-level results: A small proportion of clonotypes was detected in both the CD4 and CD8 compartments. Reappearance after the booster was observed for most primary-vaccination clones (96% CD4, over 70% CD8).

5'RACE template switching generated TCR cDNA, adding a universal primer site and UMIs. TCRdb processed the 5' RACE reads anew with MiXCR; each CDR3 protein has one entry. This sample has around 610,000 distinct CDR3 sequences, with approximately 13% found just once. The CDR3 totals 16 residues. With 3 bases clipped from V and 2 bases from J, the junction kept 9 bases outside the gene matches. From germline, CDR1 is SGHKS and CDR2 YYEKEE (reference sequence). The sequence was obtained from a man aged 30-40 years who received the YFV17D yellow fever vaccine. This material consisted of PBMCs, taken on the day of the yellow fever booster vaccination. The gene calls are TRBV5-5 and TRBJ2-7, with TRBD2 matching over 9 bases. DNA of the CDR3: TGTGCCAGCAGCTCCACGACTAGCGGAAGTACCTACGAGCAGTACTTC. Translation: CASSSTTSGSTYEQYF.